The 16 T cell receptor beta chains listed next were all sequenced from one sample in a study of cytomegalovirus exposure and HLA in healthy donors. Primers: 60 Vbeta forward and 13 Jbeta reverse. Sequencing used immunoSEQ multiplex PCR; TCRdb keeps in-frame clones, though not all of them. In the table there are about 120,000 clones, 78% of which are singletons. The material sequenced was PBMCs. Receptor source: a woman under 40 in good health and CMV-seropositive.

The chain has TRBV5-1 and TRBJ2-5; the match to TRBD1 covers 7 bases. The end of the DNA fits TRBJ2-7 better, so the J call may be wrong. CDR1 SGHRS and CDR2 YFSETQ come from the germline V gene. This CDR3 contains 17 residues. The CDR3 nucleotides read TGCGCCAGCAGCTTGTATCCACAGACAGGGCTGGGTTACGAGCAGTACTTC. Protein: CASSLYPQTGLGYEQYF.

The chain carries TRBV6-5 and TRBJ1-1; possibly TRBD1 for D (5 bases). Trimming removed 2 bases at V and 0 bases at J, with 13 bases between. The length of the CDR3 is 16 residues. Germline values: CDR1 MNHEY, CDR2 SVGAGI. CDR3 loop: CASSYASGLMNTEAFF. The DNA for the CDR3 is TGTGCCAGCAGTTACGCCTCAGGGCTCATGAACACTGAAGCTTTCTTT.

The chain joins TRBV5-6 to TRBJ2-3, with 7 positions matching TRBD1. Germline-derived CDR1 and CDR2 are SGHDT and YYEEEE. V lost 4 bases and J lost 1; bases outside the gene matches: 3. This CDR3 region has 14 residues. The CDR3 is CASSPDRGTDTQYF. The CDR3 DNA sequence: TGTGCCAGCAGCCCCGACAGGGGCACAGATACGCAGTATTTT.

This clone was found a few times. J is TRBJ2-2 and V is TRBV4-1; 9 positions match TRBD1. V shed 4 bases, J shed 2 bases, and the junction held 8 bases outside the gene matches. The germline CDR1 and CDR2 sequences are MGHRA and YSYEKL. The CDR3 runs 17 residues. This chain's CDR3 is CASSPRRQGGNTGELFF. The CDR3 bases are TGCGCCAGCAGCCCGCGGCGACAGGGGGGTAACACCGGGGAGCTGTTTTTT.

The chain is built from TRBV19 and TRBJ2-4, with TRBD1 matching 7 bases. The CDR3 has 13 amino acids. After removal of 9 bases from V and 5 bases from J, the junction contained 7 bases not matched to a gene. Germline V gene sequence: CDR1 LNHDA, CDR2 SQIVND (reference sequence). CDR3 nucleotide sequence: TGTGCCAGCAGACACACAGGGGAAAACATTCAGTACTTC. This gives the protein CASRHTGENIQYF.

The chain carries TRBV7-9 and TRBJ2-2; no clear D. The V gene's germline CDR1 is SEHNR and CDR2 FQNEAQ (reference sequence). The CDR3 runs to 13 residues. V lost 7 bases and J 7 bases, leaving 13 bases between the germline ends. CDR3 DNA sequence: TGTGCCAGCACCCCGCCGGGTGACGGGGAGCTGTTTTTT. This gives the protein CASTPPGDGELFF.

The V and J genes are TRBV6-4 and TRBJ2-1; D may be TRBD2 (5 bases). The germline V gene encodes CDR1 MRHNA and CDR2 SNTAGT. Trimming cost V 0 bases and J 7 bases, with 10 bases left between them. This CDR3 contains 14 residues. The CDR3 sequence: CASSDSGRGNEQFF. CDR3 in DNA: TGTGCCAGCAGTGACTCGGGTCGGGGAAATGAGCAGTTCTTC.

This chain links TRBV7-2 with TRBJ2-7; TRBD2 matches at 10 bases. The CDR3 runs to 16 residues. CDR1 is SGHTA, CDR2 FQGNSA, per germline. The V segment lost 1 base and the J segment 0 bases; nucleotides outside the gene matches: 3. The CDR3 loop is CASSLGSGGFSYEQYF. CDR3 in DNA: TGTGCCAGCAGCTTAGGTAGCGGGGGGTTCTCCTACGAGCAGTACTTC.

This clone occurred a few times. The genes are TRBV5-4 and TRBJ2-1; TRBD2 agrees at 14 bases. Germline V gene lookup returns CDR1 SGHNT and CDR2 YYREEE (reference sequence). The CDR3 length is 19 residues. V lost 1 base, J lost 7 bases, and 13 bases stayed unmatched. The CDR3 bases are TGTGCCAGCAGCTTGTACGGACTAGCGGGGGGACTAAGGGTTAATGAGCAGTTCTTC. Protein sequence: CASSLYGLAGGLRVNEQFF.

The chain links TRBV4-3 to TRBJ2-3, with 10 bases fitting TRBD1. CDR1 LGHNA and CDR2 YSLEER come from the germline V gene. The CDR3 contains 15 residues. Germline trimming cut 1 base from V and 5 bases from J; bases unmatched to any gene: 3. The CDR3 nucleotides are TGCGCCAGCAGCCAAGGACAGGGGGCTGGAGATACGCAGTATTTT. Translation gives CASSQGQGAGDTQYF.

This chain connects TRBV9 to TRBJ2-2, with TRBD2 matching over 15 bases. V lost 4 bases to trimming and J lost 5 bases; unmatched junction nucleotides: 3. Germline CDR1 reads SGDLS; CDR2 reads YYNGEE. The CDR3 has 16 amino acids. CDR3 amino acids: CASSSGTSGGTGELFF. The CDR3, as DNA: TGTGCCAGCAGCTCCGGGACTAGCGGGGGGACCGGGGAGCTGTTTTTT. The variable domain in full, with the rest retrieved from reference TRBV9 and TRBJ2-2, is DSGVTQTPKHLITATGQRVTLRCSPRSGDLSVYWYQQSLDQGLQFLIQYYNGEERAKGNILERFSAQQFPDLHSELNLSSLELGDSALYFCASSSGTSGGTGELFFGEGSRLTVL.

The table lists this clone with a few counts. The chain is built from TRBV4-1 and TRBJ2-7; weak D call: TRBD1 (6 bases). There are 16 residues in the CDR3. V was clipped by 0 bases and J by 5 bases, with 17 bases between them. CDR1 MGHRA and CDR2 YSYEKL come from the germline V gene. Here the CDR3 reads CASSQEDSGAIHEQYF. Written as DNA, the CDR3 is TGCGCCAGCAGCCAAGAAGACTCAGGGGCCATCCACGAGCAGTACTTC.

The genes are TRBV9 and TRBJ2-5; TRBD2 might be the D (6 bases). V was pared by 3 bases and J by 4 bases, with 13 bases between. Per the germline V gene, CDR1 is SGDLS and CDR2 is YYNGEE. This CDR3 spans 14 amino acids. As DNA, the CDR3 is TGTGCCAGCAGCGGGGACTGGGGGATAGAGACCCAGTACTTC. As protein: CASSGDWGIETQYF.

This clone was seen only a few times. The chain links TRBV6-1 to TRBJ1-4, with TRBD1 as a possible D gene (5 bases). In germline, CDR1 is MNHNS, CDR2 SASEGT. CDR3 length equals 13 residues. V lost 1 base, J lost 8 bases, and 8 bases lay in between. In DNA, the CDR3 is TGTGCCAGCAGTGAAGTTGGGGCCGAAAAACTGTTTTTT. This translates into CASSEVGAEKLFF.

The chain couples TRBV27 to TRBJ1-6; 7 positions agree with TRBD1. Germline-derived CDR1 and CDR2 are MNHEY and SMNVEV (reference sequence). V lost 1 base and J lost 10; bases outside the gene matches: 7. CDR3 length equals 15 residues. The CDR3 here is CASSLYRGLGSPLHF. The CDR3 nucleotides read TGTGCCAGCAGTTTATACAGGGGATTAGGGTCACCCCTCCACTTT.

The J gene is TRBJ1-1, the V gene TRBV11-2; 7 bases line up with TRBD1. Germline V gene data show CDR1 as SGHAT and CDR2 as FQNNGV. This CDR3 is built from 13 residues. Germline trimming cut 4 bases from V and 4 bases from J; bases unmatched to any gene: 3. The CDR3 here is CASSSRQGTEAFF. CDR3 coding DNA: TGTGCCAGCAGCTCCCGACAGGGCACTGAAGCTTTCTTT.